This T cell receptor (beta chain) was identified during a study of shared clonotypes between healthy human individuals. General study results and limits: Memory subsets generally showed smaller estimated richness than naive subsets did. A handful of donors showed sharing of approximately 4.7% of naive CD4 clonotypes.

Several immunoSEQ 96-well plates shared each subset's DNA, each plate a replicate. The assay was immunoSEQ multiplex PCR, and TCRdb's table has in-frame clones only and misses some. The repertoire holds roughly 2 million clones, with 90% to 95% as singletons. V was trimmed by 4 bases and J by 3 bases, leaving 10 bases between them. The CDR3 sequence is 13 residues long. CDR1 is SEHNR and CDR2 is FQNEAQ in the germline V gene (reference sequence). A note on this clone: Its cognate antigen is unknown.

This rearrangement joins TRBV7-9 to TRBJ2-7; TRBD2 might be the D (5 bases). Sequenced sample: naive CD4+ T cells sorted from blood. The subset denotes: CD45RA+ positively selected. The TCR originated in a man between 18 and 35 years old in good health. This CDR3 is CASSYGRDYEQYF. The CDR3 region has the DNA TGTGCCAGCAGCTATGGACGGGACTACGAGCAGTACTTC.